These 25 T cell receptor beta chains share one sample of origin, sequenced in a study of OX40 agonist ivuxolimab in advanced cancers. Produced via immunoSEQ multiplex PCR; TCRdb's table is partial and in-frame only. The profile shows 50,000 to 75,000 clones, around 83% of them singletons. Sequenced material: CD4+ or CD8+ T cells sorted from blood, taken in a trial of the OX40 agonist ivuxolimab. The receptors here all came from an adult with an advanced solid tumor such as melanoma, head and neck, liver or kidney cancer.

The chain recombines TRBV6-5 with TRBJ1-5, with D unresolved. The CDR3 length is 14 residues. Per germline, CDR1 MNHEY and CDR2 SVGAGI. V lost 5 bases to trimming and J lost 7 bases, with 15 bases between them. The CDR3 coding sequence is TGTGCCAGCAGTGGACCGGAAGTAGTCCAGCCCCAGCATTTT. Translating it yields CASSGPEVVQPQHF.

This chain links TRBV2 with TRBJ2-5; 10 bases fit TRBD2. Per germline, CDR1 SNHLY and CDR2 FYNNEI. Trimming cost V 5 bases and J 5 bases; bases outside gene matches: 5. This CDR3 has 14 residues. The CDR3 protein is CASSYSGGLETQYF. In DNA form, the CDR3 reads TGTGCCAGCAGTTATAGCGGGGGGCTGGAGACCCAGTACTTC.

CDR3 DNA: TGCGCCAGCAGCCAAGGAAGGTCGGCTGGTGAAAACTATGGCTACACCTTC. Protein: CASSQGRSAGENYGYTF. This chain links TRBV4-1 with TRBJ1-2; D call uncertain. The CDR3 consists of 17 residues. V was cut by 1 base and J by 2 bases, with 17 bases left in between. Germline CDR1 and CDR2: MGHRA and YSYEKL.

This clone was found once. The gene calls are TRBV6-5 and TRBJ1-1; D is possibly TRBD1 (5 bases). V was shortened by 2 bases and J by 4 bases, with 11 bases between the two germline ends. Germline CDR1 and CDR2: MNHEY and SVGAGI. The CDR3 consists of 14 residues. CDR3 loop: CASSYDTGGTEAFF. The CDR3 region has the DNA TGTGCCAGCAGTTACGATACAGGCGGCACTGAAGCTTTCTTT.

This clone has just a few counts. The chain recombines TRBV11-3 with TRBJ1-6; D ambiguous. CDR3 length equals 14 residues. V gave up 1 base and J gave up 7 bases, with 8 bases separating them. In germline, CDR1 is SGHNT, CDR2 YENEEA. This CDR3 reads CASSLGAANSPLHF. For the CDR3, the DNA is TGTGCCAGCAGCTTAGGGGCGGCAAATTCACCCCTCCACTTT.

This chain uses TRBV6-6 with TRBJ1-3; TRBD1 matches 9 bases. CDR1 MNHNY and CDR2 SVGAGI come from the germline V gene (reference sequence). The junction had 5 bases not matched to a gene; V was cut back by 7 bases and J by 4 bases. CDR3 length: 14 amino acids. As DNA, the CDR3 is TGTGCCAGCAACATAGGGACAGGGGGAAACACCATATATTTT. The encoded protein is CASNIGTGGNTIYF.

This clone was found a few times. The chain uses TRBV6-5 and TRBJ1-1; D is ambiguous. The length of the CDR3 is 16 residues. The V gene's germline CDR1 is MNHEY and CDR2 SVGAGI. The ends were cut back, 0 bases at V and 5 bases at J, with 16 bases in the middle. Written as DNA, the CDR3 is TGTGCCAGCAGTTACTCGGTGGGAGGAGGAGGAACTGAAGCTTTCTTT. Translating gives CASSYSVGGGGTEAFF.

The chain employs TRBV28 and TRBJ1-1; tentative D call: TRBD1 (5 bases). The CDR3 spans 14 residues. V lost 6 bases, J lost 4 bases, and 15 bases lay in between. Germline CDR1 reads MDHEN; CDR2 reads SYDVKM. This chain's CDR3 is CASSLQGFGTEAFF. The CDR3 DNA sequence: TGTGCCAGCAGCCTGCAGGGTTTTGGCACTGAAGCTTTCTTT.

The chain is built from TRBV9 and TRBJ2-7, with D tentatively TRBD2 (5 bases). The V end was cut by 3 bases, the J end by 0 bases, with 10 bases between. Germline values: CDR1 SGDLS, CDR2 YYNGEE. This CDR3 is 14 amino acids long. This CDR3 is CASSGRGSSYEQYF. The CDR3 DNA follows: TGTGCCAGCAGCGGACGGGGTAGCTCCTACGAGCAGTACTTC.

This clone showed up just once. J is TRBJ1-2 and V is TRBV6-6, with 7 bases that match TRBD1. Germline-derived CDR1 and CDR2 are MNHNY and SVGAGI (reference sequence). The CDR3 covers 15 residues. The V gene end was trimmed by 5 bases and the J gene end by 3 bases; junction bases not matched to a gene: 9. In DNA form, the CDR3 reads TGTGCCAGCAGTGCCTCAGACAGGGATCACTATGGCTACACCTTC. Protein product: CASSASDRDHYGYTF.

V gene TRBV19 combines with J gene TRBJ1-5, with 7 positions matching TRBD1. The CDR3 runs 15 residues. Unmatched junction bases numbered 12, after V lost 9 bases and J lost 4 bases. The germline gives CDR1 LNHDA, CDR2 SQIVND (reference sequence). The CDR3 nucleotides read TGTGCCAGCCGGACCTCCGACAGGGTAAATCAGCCCCAGCATTTT. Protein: CASRTSDRVNQPQHF.

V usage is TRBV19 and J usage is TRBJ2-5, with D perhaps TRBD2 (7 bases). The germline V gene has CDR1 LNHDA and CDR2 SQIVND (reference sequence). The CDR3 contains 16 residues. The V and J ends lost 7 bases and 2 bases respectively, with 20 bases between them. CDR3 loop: CASTERGGPLQETQYF. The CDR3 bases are TGTGCCAGTACCGAGAGGGGGGGCCCACTTCAAGAGACCCAGTACTTC.

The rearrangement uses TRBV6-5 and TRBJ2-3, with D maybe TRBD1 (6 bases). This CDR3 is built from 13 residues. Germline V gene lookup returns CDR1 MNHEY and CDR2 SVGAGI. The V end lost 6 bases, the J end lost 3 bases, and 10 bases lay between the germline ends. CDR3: CASRPGQTDTQYF. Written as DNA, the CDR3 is TGTGCCAGCAGGCCCGGACAGACAGATACGCAGTATTTT.

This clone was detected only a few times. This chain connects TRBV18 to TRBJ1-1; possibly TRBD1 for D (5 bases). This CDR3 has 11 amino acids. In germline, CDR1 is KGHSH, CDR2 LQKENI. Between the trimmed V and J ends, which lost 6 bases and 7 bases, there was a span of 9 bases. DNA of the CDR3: TGTGCCAGCTCGGGGGACTATGAAGCTTTCTTT. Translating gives CASSGDYEAFF.

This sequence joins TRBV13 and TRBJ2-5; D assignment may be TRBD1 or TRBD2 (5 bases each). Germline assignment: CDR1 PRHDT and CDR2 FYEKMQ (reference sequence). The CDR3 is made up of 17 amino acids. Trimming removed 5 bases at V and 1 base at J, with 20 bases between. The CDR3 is CASSLRPGTETQETQYF. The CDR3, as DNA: TGTGCCAGCAGCCTTCGTCCCGGGACGGAGACCCAAGAGACCCAGTACTTC. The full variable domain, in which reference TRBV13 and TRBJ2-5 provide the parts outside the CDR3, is AAGVIQSPRHLIKEKRETATLKCYPIPRHDTVYWYQQGPGQDPQFLISFYEKMQSDKGSIPDRFSAQQFSDYHSELNMSSLELGDSALYFCASSLRPGTETQETQYFGPGTRLLVL.

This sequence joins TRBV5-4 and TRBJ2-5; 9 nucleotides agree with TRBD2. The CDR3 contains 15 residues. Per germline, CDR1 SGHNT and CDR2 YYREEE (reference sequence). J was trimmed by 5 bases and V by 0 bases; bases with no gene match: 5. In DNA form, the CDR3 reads TGTGCCAGCAGCTTGGCGCTAGCGGGGAGTGAGACCCAGTACTTC. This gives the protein CASSLALAGSETQYF.

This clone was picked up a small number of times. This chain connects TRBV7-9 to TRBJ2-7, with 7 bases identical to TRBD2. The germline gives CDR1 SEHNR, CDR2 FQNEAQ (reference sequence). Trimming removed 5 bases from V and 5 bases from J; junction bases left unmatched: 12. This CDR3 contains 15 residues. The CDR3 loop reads CASSLGAREGDEQYF. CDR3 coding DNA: TGTGCCAGCAGCCTAGGTGCCAGGGAGGGTGACGAGCAGTACTTC.

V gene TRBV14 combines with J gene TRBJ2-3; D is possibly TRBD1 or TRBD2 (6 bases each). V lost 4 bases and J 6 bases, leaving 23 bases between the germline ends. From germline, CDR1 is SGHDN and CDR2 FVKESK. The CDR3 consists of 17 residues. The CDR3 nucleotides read TGTGCCAGCAGCCTAGACTCCCGGGGGCCGAAGGCGGATACGCAGTATTTT. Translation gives CASSLDSRGPKADTQYF.

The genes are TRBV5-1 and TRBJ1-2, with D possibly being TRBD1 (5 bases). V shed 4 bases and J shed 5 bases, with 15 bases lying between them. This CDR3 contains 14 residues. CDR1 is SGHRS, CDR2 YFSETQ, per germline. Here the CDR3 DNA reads TGCGCCAGCAGCCGGGACGTAGGCGGTTATGGCTACACCTTC. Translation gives CASSRDVGGYGYTF.

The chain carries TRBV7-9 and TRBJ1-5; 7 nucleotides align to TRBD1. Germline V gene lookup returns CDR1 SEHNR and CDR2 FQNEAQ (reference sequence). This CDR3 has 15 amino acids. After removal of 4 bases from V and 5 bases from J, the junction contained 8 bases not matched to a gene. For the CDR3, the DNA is TGTGCCAGCAGCTCTGGACAGGTCGGCGATCAGCCCCAGCATTTT. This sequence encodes CASSSGQVGDQPQHF.

This chain's CDR3 is CASSLGAHEQYF. CDR3 coding DNA: TGTGCCAGCAGCTTAGGCGCCCACGAGCAGTACTTC. V and J are TRBV7-8 and TRBJ2-7; unclear D gene. The V gene lost 1 base and the J gene lost 5 bases, with 6 bases spanning the gap. The CDR3 is 12 residues long. CDR1 is SGHVS, CDR2 FQNEAQ, per germline.

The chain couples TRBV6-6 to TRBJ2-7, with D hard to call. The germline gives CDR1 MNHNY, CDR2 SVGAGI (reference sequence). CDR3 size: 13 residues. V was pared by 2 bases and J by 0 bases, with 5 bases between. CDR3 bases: TGTGCCAGCAGTTACGACACCTCCTACGAGCAGTACTTC. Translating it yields CASSYDTSYEQYF.

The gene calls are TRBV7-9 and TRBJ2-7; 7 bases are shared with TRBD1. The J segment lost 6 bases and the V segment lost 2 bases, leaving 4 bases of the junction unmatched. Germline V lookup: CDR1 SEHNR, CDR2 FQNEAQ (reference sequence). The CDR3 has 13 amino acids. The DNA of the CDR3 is TGTGCCAGCAGCTTAACTAAGGGGGCCGAGCAGTACTTC. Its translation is CASSLTKGAEQYF.

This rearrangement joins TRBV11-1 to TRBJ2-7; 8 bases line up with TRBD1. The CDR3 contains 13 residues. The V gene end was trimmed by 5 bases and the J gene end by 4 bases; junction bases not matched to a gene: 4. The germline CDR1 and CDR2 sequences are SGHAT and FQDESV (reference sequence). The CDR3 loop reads CASSGQGLYEQYF. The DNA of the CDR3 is TGTGCCAGCAGCGGACAGGGTCTATACGAGCAGTACTTC.

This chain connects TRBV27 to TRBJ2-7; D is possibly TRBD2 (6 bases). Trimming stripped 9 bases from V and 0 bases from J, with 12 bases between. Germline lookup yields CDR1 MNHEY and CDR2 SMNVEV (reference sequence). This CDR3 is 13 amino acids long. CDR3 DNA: TGTGCCAGTAGCGGACATAGCTCCTACGAGCAGTACTTC. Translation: CASSGHSSYEQYF.